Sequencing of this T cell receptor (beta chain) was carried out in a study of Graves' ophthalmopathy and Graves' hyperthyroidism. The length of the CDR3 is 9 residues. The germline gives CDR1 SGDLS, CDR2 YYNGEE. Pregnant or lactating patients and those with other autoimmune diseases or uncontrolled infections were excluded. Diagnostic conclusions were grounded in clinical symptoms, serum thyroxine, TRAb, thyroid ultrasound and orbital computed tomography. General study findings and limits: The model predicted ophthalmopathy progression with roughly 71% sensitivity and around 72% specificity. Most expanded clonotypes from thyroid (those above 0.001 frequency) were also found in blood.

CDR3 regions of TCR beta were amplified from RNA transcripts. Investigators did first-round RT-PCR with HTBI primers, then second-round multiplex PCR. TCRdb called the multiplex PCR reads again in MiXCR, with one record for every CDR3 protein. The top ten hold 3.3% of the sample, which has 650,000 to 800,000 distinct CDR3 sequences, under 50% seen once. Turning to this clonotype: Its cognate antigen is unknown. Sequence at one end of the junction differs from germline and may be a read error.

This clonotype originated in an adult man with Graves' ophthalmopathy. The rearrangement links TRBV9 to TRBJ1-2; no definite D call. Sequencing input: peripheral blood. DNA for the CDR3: TGTGCCAGCAGCGTCGGCTACTCCTTC. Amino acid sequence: CASSVGYSF.